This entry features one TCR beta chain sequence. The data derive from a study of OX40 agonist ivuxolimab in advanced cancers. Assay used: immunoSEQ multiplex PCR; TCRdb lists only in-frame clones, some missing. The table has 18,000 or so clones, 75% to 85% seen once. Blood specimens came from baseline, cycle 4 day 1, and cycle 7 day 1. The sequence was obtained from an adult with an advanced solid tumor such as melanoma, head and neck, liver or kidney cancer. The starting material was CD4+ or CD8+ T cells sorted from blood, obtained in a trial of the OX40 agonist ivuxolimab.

In nucleotides, the CDR3 is TGTGCCAGCCACAGGGAGTCGAACACTGAAGCTTTCTTT. It specifies CASHRESNTEAFF. This chain links TRBV21-1 with TRBJ1-1; the table's D call, TRBD1, has no DNA check behind it. TRBV21-1 is classified as a pseudogene. The CDR3 length is 13 residues.